The TCR beta chain under discussion was sequenced for a study of blood T cells in healthy people across ages. CDR1 SEHNR and CDR2 FQNEAQ come from the germline V gene (reference sequence). This CDR3 is 14 amino acids long. Trimming stripped 10 bases from V and 0 bases from J, with 13 bases between. Together with a sample-barcoded 5' primer, a J-beta primer mix was included in a second PCR lasting about 6 to 11 cycles. Each CDR3 protein gets one entry after TCRdb re-called the 5' RACE reads with MiXCR. The table records approximately 800,000 distinct CDR3 sequences, around a quarter of them present only once. These sequences were also reported in another study, on T cells of mothers and their children.

Sequenced input: blood. The TCR originated in a boy between 10 and 17 years old in good health. V and J are TRBV7-9 and TRBJ2-1; possibly TRBD2 for D (5 bases). The CDR3 DNA is TGTGCCACGGGTAGCGTAAGCTCCTACAATGAGCAGTTCTTC. This codes for CATGSVSSYNEQFF.